The source of this TCR beta chain is a study of blood T cell repertoires in COVID-19. Study as a whole: Material from acute and convalescent COVID-19 was sourced from the United States, Italy and Spain. PBMCs, B-cell-depleted T cells, or T cells were the source of the cDNA or gDNA that made up the material.

Germline CDR1 is LGHDT and CDR2 is YNNKEL (reference sequence). The CDR3 is 13 amino acids. Trimming shortened V by 4 bases and J by 6 bases, and 12 bases separated the two germline ends. Original data processing: The assay estimated nucleated cells by amplifying reference gene primers. TCRdb keeps only in-frame clones here, not all; method: immunoSEQ multiplex PCR. From that table come the V and J calls and clone size; the DNA was used to work out D and trimming. The sample records 150,000 to 200,000 clones, roughly 86% being singletons. The source is a man between 65 and 85 years old with acute or convalescent COVID-19. Sequencing was done on a sample of peripheral blood. The chain employs TRBV3-1 (or the pseudogene TRBV3-2) and TRBJ1-1; tentatively, D is TRBD1 (5 bases). Here the CDR3 reads CASSRQGAAEAFF. The DNA for the CDR3 is TGTGCCAGCAGCCGGCAGGGTGCCGCTGAAGCTTTCTTT.